Below are 11 T cell receptor beta chains sequenced from a single sample in a study of T cell repertoires in cytomegalovirus infection. Their antigens are not known. Using its own MiXCR run on the reads, TCRdb lists one record per CDR3 protein. The sample records some 900,000 distinct CDR3 sequences, about 31% being singletons. The specimen comprised cultured CD8+ T cells from PBMCs, sampled from culture after CMV antigen stimulation. The receptors shown here come from a human donor in good health (CMV status not recorded). Some clones in this sample may be carry-over from other donors' samples.

This clonotype has only a few counts. The CDR3 reads CAILISGTTHKSSGNTIYF. The CDR3 coding sequence is TGTGCCATTTTAATCTCCGGGACAACCCACAAGAGCTCTGGAAACACCATATATTTT. The chain joins TRBV10-3 to TRBJ1-3; perhaps TRBD1 as D (6 bases). The CDR3 is 19 amino acids. Germline loops: CDR1 ENHRY, CDR2 SYGVKD. Trimming took 9 bases from V and 0 from J, leaving 27 bases between them.

As DNA, the CDR3 is TGTGCCAGCAGCGTAGAGCTCCCACTGGGAGATACGCAGTATTTT. It codes for CASSVELPLGDTQYF. J is TRBJ2-3 and V is TRBV7-2; the D is unclear. V was pared by 5 bases and J by 5 bases, with 17 bases between. The CDR3 totals 15 residues. Per the germline V gene, CDR1 is SGHTA and CDR2 is FQGNSA.

As to this clonotype: At one boundary the junction diverges from the germline segment, which might be a read error. V gene TRBV14 combines with J gene TRBJ2-1; 9 bases align to TRBD2. Germline CDR1 is SGHDN and CDR2 is FVKESK. The CDR3 length is 17 residues. The CDR3 DNA reads TGTGCCAGCAGCCAACGGCTAGCGGGGAGCTCCTACATTGAGCAGTTCTTC. Its protein is CASSQRLAGSSYIEQFF.

This clonotype was counted a few times. The chain joins TRBV7-9 to TRBJ2-5; TRBD1 agrees at 8 bases. This CDR3 region has 16 residues. Trimming removed 4 bases from V and 1 base from J; junction bases left unmatched: 8. Germline V lookup: CDR1 SEHNR, CDR2 FQNEAQ (reference sequence). The CDR3 loop is CASSSRDRQIQETQYF. The DNA of the CDR3 is TGTGCCAGCAGCTCCCGGGACAGGCAAATCCAAGAGACCCAGTACTTC.

This chain joins TRBV19 and TRBJ1-1; TRBD1 aligns across 7 bases. Looked up from germline, CDR1 is LNHDA and CDR2 is SQIVND (reference sequence). The CDR3 contains 14 residues. V shed 1 base and J 4 bases; nucleotides not matched to a gene: 3. The CDR3 region is CASSIGGQFTEAFF. The CDR3 region has the DNA TGTGCCAGTAGTATAGGGGGACAGTTCACTGAAGCTTTCTTT.

This clonotype was observed a few times. This chain links TRBV6-2 or TRBV6-3 with TRBJ2-7; tentatively, D is TRBD2 (6 bases). Germline V gene sequence: CDR1 MNHEY, CDR2 SVGEGT. Trimming cost V 6 bases and J 2 bases, with 17 bases left between them. This CDR3 has 15 residues. The CDR3 protein is CASRLASRIPYEQYV. CDR3 bases: TGTGCCAGCAGGCTAGCGAGCCGAATACCCTACGAGCAGTACGTC.

The rearrangement joins TRBV25-1 to TRBJ2-7; D tentatively reads TRBD1 or TRBD2 (5 bases each). CDR3 length: 14 residues. Trimming removed 4 bases at V and 2 bases at J, with 12 bases between. Germline V gene data show CDR1 as MGHDK and CDR2 as SYGVNS. The CDR3 is CASSGRGPTYEQYF. DNA of the CDR3: TGTGCCAGCAGTGGAAGGGGACCAACCTACGAGCAGTACTTC.

The chain links TRBV28 to TRBJ1-2, with a weak D call TRBD1 (5 bases). The V end was cut by 3 bases, the J end by 3 bases, with 8 bases between. CDR1 MDHEN and CDR2 SYDVKM come from the germline V gene. The CDR3 is 13 amino acids. The CDR3 sequence: CASSFIGDYGYTF. The CDR3 region has the DNA TGTGCCAGCAGTTTTATAGGGGACTATGGCTACACCTTC.

This clonotype was picked up one time. The V and J genes are TRBV28 and TRBJ2-1; 10 nucleotides align to TRBD1. The CDR3 sequence is 14 residues long. V dropped 5 bases and J dropped 8; count of bases not matched to a gene: 6. The germline V gene has CDR1 MDHEN and CDR2 SYDVKM. CDR3 protein: CASSRDRGFDEQFF. CDR3 nucleotide sequence: TGTGCCAGCAGTCGGGACAGGGGCTTCGATGAGCAGTTCTTC. Combining the CDR3 with reference TRBV28 and TRBJ2-1 gives the whole variable domain DVKVTQSSRYLVKRTGEKVFLECVQDMDHENMFWYRQDPGLGLRLIYFSYDVKMKEKGDIPEGYSVSREKKERFSLILESASTNQTSMYLCASSRDRGFDEQFFGPGTRLTVL.

The rearrangement joins TRBV4-1 to TRBJ1-2; 12 bases match TRBD1. This CDR3 spans 18 amino acids. The V segment lost 0 bases and the J segment 5 bases; nucleotides outside the gene matches: 10. Germline lookup yields CDR1 MGHRA and CDR2 YSYEKL. CDR3 bases: TGCGCCAGCAGCCAAGATCGAGGGACAGGGGGCCTTTGGTATGGCTACACCTTC. Its translation: CASSQDRGTGGLWYGYTF.

The sample holds a few counts of this clonotype. The V call is TRBV28, the J call TRBJ2-5; D uncertain. V was trimmed by 3 bases and J by 3 bases, leaving 8 bases between them. The CDR3 length is 13 residues. CDR1 is MDHEN and CDR2 is SYDVKM in the germline V gene. CDR3 sequence (DNA): TGTGCCAGCAGTTTTTTGCGAAAAGAGACCCAGTACTTC. Translated: CASSFLRKETQYF.